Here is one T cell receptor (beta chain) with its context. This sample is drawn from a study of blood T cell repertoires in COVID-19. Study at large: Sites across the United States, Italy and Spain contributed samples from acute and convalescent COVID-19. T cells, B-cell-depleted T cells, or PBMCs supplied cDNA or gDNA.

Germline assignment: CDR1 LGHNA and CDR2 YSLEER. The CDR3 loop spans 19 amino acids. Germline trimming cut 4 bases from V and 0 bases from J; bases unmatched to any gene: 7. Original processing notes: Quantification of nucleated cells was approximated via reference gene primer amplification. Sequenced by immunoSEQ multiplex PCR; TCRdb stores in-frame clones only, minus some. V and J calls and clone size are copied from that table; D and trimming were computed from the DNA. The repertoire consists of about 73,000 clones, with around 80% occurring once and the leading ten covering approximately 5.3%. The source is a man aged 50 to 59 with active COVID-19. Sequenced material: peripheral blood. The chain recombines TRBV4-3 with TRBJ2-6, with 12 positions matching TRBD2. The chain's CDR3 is CASSPRLAGENSGANVLTF. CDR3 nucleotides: TGCGCCAGCAGCCCACGACTAGCGGGAGAAAACTCTGGGGCCAACGTCCTGACTTTC.